The present T cell receptor beta chain was sequenced within a study of T-cell memory formation after mild COVID-19. Looking at the study overall: In these data, TCR clusters were largely donor specific.

The germline V gene has CDR1 SGHRS and CDR2 YFSETQ. The CDR3 extends over 15 amino acids. Trimming took 4 bases from V and 1 from J; bases not matched to a gene: 8. One entry per CDR3 protein, called by TCRdb with MiXCR from the 5' RACE reads. The sample yields about 470,000 distinct CDR3 sequences, 15% to 20% seen once. The sequenced sample was PBMCs or a T cell subset sorted from them (not recorded which). This TCR was recovered from an adult woman who had mild COVID-19 (a few samples of this study predate the infection). Cell type and time point are not known. The rearrangement links TRBV5-1 to TRBJ2-7; 7 positions match TRBD2. CDR3 DNA: TGCGCCAGCAGCGGGGGGAGGGTGAAATCCTACGAGCAGTACTTC. Residues: CASSGGRVKSYEQYF. Drawing the rest from reference TRBV5-1 and TRBJ2-7, the complete variable domain is KAGVTQTPRYLIKTRGQQVTLSCSPISGHRSVSWYQQTPGQGLQFLFEYFSETQRNKGNFPGRFSGRQFSNSRSEMNVSTLELGDSALYLCASSGGRVKSYEQYFGPGTRLTVT.